This T cell receptor beta chain was documented in a study of cytomegalovirus exposure and HLA in healthy donors. Vbeta (60) and Jbeta (13) primers were used in the PCR. Libraries were prepared by immunoSEQ multiplex PCR; TCRdb keeps only in-frame clonotypes and omits some of them. Of about 55,000 clones detected, 70% to 85% appear once; the ten largest clones hold 1.6%. Germline assignment: CDR1 MNHNS and CDR2 SASEGT. This CDR3 region has 16 residues. V dropped 3 bases and J dropped 2 bases, with 16 bases sitting between them. The sequence was collected from a man aged 25 to 45 in good health and CMV-seronegative. The chain is built from TRBV6-1 and TRBJ1-2; a possible D gene is TRBD1 (6 bases). The source material was PBMCs. The CDR3 protein is CASSDPRRGKNYGYTF. The CDR3 DNA is TGTGCCAGCAGTGATCCCAGAAGGGGGAAGAACTATGGCTACACCTTC.